This T cell receptor beta chain derives from a study of blood T cell repertoires in COVID-19. As processed by the authors: Estimation of nucleated cell counts was performed using reference gene primer amplification. The repertoire was sequenced with immunoSEQ multiplex PCR; TCRdb's copy has only in-frame clones and lacks some. The V and J calls and the clone size are those of that table, but D and trimming were determined from the DNA. This table holds over 250,000 clones, 84% found once. This clone has more than one count but fewer than ten. The germline gene is not matched at one end of the junction; a read error may be the cause. Sequencing used PBMCs or T cells enriched from blood (not recorded which). This clonotype was obtained from a man aged 30 to 39 with acute COVID-19.

This chain's CDR3 is CASSLVEGTGANVLTF. In nucleotides, the CDR3 is TGTGCCAGCAGCTTGGTGGAGGGTACTGGGGCCAACGTCCTGACTTTC. The chain employs TRBV5-1 and TRBJ2-6; possible D gene TRBD2, 6 bases. CDR3 length: 16 residues. CDR1 and CDR2 from the germline V gene are SGHRS and YFSETQ.